This T cell receptor beta chain was obtained from a study of T cell responses to AZD1222 COVID-19 vaccine. Study-wide results and caveats: Regions left unmutated in variants are reportedly the target of nearly half of spike-specific TCRs. The sample set comprised mostly white British donors with more females, and clonal diversity was possibly underestimated. Among those given AZD1222, only five or six were seropositive at baseline.

In regard to this clone: What it binds is not known.

The assay was immunoSEQ multiplex PCR, and TCRdb's table has in-frame clones only and misses some. The data show about 150,000 clones, with less than 90% seen just once and approximately 7% held by the top ten. This CDR3 region has 14 residues. Germline assignment: CDR1 ENHRY and CDR2 SYGVKD. V dropped 6 bases and J dropped 7; count of bases not matched to a gene: 4. This receptor was obtained from an adult who had recovered from COVID-19. Material: peripheral blood, obtained after recovery from COVID-19. The chain recombines TRBV10-3 with TRBJ1-6; 9 bases match TRBD1. The CDR3 nucleotides are TGTGCCATCAGCTTGACAGGGGGAAATTCACCCCTCCACTTT. Its protein is CAISLTGGNSPLHF.